Shown below are 2 T cell receptor beta chains from a single sample sequenced in a study of vaccination and CD4 T cells after COVID-19. Treatment defined: roughly 11-day PBMC culture with coronavirus spike peptide pools or control peptides (ViraFEST assay). The Oncomine TCR Beta short-read assay generated sequence data from the DNA of cultured CD4+ T cells. A single record per CDR3 protein comes from TCRdb applying MiXCR to the PCR reads. The sample holds more than 15,000 distinct CDR3 sequences, under 30% seen once. Their cognate antigens are unknown. Sequenced material: cultured CD4+ T cells from blood. The receptor source for this set is a human donor with COVID-19.

This clonotype occurred a few times. This chain joins TRBV12-3 or TRBV12-4 and TRBJ1-5, with 7 bases aligning to TRBD1. CDR3 length: 15 residues. The junction had 2 bases not matched to a gene; V was cut back by 0 bases and J by 3 bases. This chain's CDR3 is CASSLADRANQPQHF. The CDR3 nucleotides read TGTGCCAGCAGTTTAGCTGACAGGGCCAATCAGCCCCAGCATTTT.

The table lists this clonotype with a few counts. V usage is TRBV7-9 and J usage is TRBJ2-3; 8 bases match TRBD1. The CDR3 runs to 16 residues. J gave up 1 base and V 3 bases, and 6 bases lay outside the gene matches. In germline, CDR1 is SEHNR, CDR2 FQNEAQ (reference sequence). CDR3 residues: CASSLARDRRTDTQYF. DNA of the CDR3: TGTGCCAGCAGCTTGGCCCGGGACAGGCGCACAGATACGCAGTATTTT.